This T cell receptor beta chain was identified during a study of blood T cell repertoires in COVID-19. As for the study in general: Samples taken during acute and convalescent COVID-19 were collected in the United States, Italy and Spain.

This table comes from immunoSEQ multiplex PCR, and its TCRdb copy is limited to in-frame clones, with some not included. Of about 400,000 clones detected, around nine tenths appear once; the ten largest clones hold 10%. Germline V lookup: CDR1 LNHDA, CDR2 SQIVND (reference sequence). Trimming left V 6 bases short and J 1 base short, with 9 bases between. The CDR3 is 13 amino acids. This clone was seen just once. Ages ranged from about 18 to 100 years, with residence in about two dozen US areas. Before being deemed recovered, Cohort 3 donors had two negative PCRs, clearance, or symptom resolution. The sequenced material came from PBMCs or T cells enriched from blood (not recorded which). The clonotype was recovered from a woman aged 45-59 years who had recovered from COVID-19. The rearrangement uses TRBV19 and TRBJ1-1; no reliable D call. CDR3 coding DNA: TGTGCCAGTAGGTGGAGAGGGAACACTGAAGCTTTCTTT. Protein sequence: CASRWRGNTEAFF.